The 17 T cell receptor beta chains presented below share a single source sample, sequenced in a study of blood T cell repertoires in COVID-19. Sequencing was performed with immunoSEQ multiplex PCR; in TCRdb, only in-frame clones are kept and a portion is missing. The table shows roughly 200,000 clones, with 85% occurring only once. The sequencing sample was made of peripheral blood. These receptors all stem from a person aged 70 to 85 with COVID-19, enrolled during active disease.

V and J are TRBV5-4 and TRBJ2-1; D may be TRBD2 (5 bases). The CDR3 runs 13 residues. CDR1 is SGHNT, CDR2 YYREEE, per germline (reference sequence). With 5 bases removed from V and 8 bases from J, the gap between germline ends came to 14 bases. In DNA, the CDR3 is TGTGCCAGCAGGCCCGGGTTGCGGGATGAGCAGTTCTTC. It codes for CASRPGLRDEQFF. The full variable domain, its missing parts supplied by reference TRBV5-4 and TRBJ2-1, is ETGVTQSPTHLIKTRGQQVTLRCSSQSGHNTVSWYQQALGQGPQFIFQYYREEENGRGNFPPRFSGLQFPNYSSELNVNALELDDSALYLCASRPGLRDEQFFGPGTRLTVL.

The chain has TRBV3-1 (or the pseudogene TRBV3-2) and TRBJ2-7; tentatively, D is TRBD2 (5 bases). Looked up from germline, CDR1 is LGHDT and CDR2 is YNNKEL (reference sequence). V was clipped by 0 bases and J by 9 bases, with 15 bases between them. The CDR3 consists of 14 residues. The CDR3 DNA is TGTGCCAGCAGCCAAGATTTGGAGGCCCCCGGGCAGTACTTC. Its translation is CASSQDLEAPGQYF.

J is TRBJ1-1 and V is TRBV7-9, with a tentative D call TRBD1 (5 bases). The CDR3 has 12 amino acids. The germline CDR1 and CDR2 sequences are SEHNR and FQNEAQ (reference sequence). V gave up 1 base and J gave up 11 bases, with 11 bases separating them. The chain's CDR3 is CASSLVGASAFF. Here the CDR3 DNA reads TGTGCCAGCAGCTTAGTAGGGGCGTCCGCTTTCTTT. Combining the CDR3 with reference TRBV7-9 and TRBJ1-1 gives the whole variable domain DTGVSQNPRHKITKRGQNVTFRCDPISEHNRLYWYRQTLGQGPEFLTYFQNEAQLEKSRLLSDRFSAERPKGSFSTLEIQRTEQGDSAMYLCASSLVGASAFFGQGTRLTVV.

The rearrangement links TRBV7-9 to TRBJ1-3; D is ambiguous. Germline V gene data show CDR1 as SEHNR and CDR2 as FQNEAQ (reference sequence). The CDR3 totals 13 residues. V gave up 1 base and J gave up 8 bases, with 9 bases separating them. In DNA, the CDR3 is TGTGCCAGCAGCTTAGTTACCGGAGACACCATATATTTT. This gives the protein CASSLVTGDTIYF.

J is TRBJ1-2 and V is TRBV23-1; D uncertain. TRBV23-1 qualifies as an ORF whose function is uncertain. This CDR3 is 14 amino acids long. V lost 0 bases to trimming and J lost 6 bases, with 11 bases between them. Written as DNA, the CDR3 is TGCGCCAGCAGTCAATCCTCAAATCCGGATGGCTACACCTTC. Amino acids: CASSQSSNPDGYTF.

In DNA form, the CDR3 reads TGCAGTGCTAGAGTGGGAGGGGGCTACACCTTC. Its translation is CSARVGGGYTF. This chain links TRBV20-1 with TRBJ1-2, with D hard to call. The CDR3 spans 11 residues. CDR1 and CDR2 (germline): DFQATT, SNEGSKA (reference sequence). The V end lost 1 base, the J end lost 8 bases, and 8 bases lay between the germline ends.

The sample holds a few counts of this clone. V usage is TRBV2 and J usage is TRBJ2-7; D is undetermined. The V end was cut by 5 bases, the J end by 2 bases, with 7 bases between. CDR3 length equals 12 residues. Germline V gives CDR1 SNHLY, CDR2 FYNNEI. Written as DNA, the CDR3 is TGTGCCAGCAGTACCGACACCTACGAGCAGTACTTC. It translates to CASSTDTYEQYF.

The CDR3 DNA follows: TGTGCCAGCAGGCCTAGCGGGGGACCAGAGACCCAGTACTTC. As protein: CASRPSGGPETQYF. The V call is TRBV6-2 or TRBV6-3, the J call TRBJ2-5, with 10 bases fitting TRBD2. CDR1 and CDR2 from the germline V gene are MNHEY and SVGEGT. The CDR3 runs 14 residues. V shed 6 bases and J 4 bases; nucleotides not matched to a gene: 5.

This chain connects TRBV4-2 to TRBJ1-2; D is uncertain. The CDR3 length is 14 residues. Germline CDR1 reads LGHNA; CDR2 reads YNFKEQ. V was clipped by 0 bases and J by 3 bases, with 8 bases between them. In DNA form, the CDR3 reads TGTGCCAGCAGCCAAGAAAGGCGGGACTATGGCTACACCTTC. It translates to CASSQERRDYGYTF.

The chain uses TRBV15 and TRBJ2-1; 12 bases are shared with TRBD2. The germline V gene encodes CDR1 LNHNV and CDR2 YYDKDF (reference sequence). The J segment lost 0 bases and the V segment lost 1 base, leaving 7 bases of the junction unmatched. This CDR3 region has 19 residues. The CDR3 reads CATSRGGLAGLSSYNEQFF. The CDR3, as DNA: TGTGCCACCAGCAGAGGAGGACTAGCGGGACTTAGCTCCTACAATGAGCAGTTCTTC.

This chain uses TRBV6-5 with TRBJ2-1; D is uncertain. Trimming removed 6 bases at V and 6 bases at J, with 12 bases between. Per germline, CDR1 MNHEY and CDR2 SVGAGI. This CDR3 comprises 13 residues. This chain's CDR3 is CASRLVVVNEQFF. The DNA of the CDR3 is TGTGCCAGCAGGTTAGTAGTTGTCAATGAGCAGTTCTTC.

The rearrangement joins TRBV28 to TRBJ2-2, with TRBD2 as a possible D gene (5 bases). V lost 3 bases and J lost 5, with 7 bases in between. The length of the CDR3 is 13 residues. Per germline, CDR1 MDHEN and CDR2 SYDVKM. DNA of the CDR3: TGTGCCAGCAGTTTGGAGGTTACCGGGGAGCTGTTTTTT. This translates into CASSLEVTGELFF.

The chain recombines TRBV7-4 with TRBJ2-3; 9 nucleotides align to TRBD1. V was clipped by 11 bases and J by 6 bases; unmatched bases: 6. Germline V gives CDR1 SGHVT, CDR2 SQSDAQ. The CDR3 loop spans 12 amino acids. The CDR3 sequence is CAGDRVADTQYF. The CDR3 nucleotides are TGTGCCGGGGACAGGGTGGCCGATACGCAGTATTTT.

The CDR3 region has the DNA TGTGCCAGCAGCTCCGACGCCTACAGCTATGGCTACACCTTC. The encoded protein is CASSSDAYSYGYTF. This chain links TRBV5-6 with TRBJ1-2; no reliable D call. The CDR3 contains 14 residues. Trimming cost V 3 bases and J 4 bases, with 13 bases left between them. Germline CDR1 is SGHDT and CDR2 is YYEEEE.

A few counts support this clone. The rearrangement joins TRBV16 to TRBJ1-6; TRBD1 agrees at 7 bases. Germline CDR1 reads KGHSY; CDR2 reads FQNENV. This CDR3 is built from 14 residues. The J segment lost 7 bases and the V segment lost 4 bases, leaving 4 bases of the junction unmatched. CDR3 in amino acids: CASSRQGGNSPLHF. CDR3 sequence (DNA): TGTGCCAGCAGCCGACAGGGTGGGAATTCACCCCTCCACTTT.

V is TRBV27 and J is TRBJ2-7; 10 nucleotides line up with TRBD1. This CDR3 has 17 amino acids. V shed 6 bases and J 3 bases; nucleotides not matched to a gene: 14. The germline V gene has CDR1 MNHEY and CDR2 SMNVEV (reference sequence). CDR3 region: CASRRGPRDRGNYEQYF. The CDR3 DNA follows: TGTGCCAGCAGGCGGGGCCCCCGGGACAGGGGAAACTACGAGCAGTACTTC.

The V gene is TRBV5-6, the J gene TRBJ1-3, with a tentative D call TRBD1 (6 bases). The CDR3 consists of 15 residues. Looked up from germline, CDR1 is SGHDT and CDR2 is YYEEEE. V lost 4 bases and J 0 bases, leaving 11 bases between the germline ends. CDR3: CASSVTGISGNTIYF. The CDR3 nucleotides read TGTGCCAGCAGCGTCACAGGGATCTCTGGAAACACCATATATTTT.